The clone carrying this TCR beta chain was counted a few times. What it recognizes is unknown. The data are from a study of cytomegalovirus exposure and HLA in healthy donors. The wider study: A previous analysis identified 100 million to 120 million unique TCR beta sequences derived from about 180 million T cells. HLA-typed donors were the source of 90 million or so unique TCRs, which an early data release held. The study's findings and limits: Later analysis demonstrated an association between a missense DCLRE1C variant and TCR beta V- and J-gene trimming.

CDR3 size: 14 residues. Germline CDR1 and CDR2: SQVTM and ANQGSEA. Trimming took 7 bases from V and 4 from J, leaving 17 bases between them. The PCR made use of 60 Vbeta and 13 Jbeta primers. Libraries were prepared by immunoSEQ multiplex PCR; TCRdb keeps only in-frame clonotypes and omits some of them. The sample contains about 150,000 clones, 74% of which appear only once. The clonotype was recovered from a man under 40 in good health and CMV-seronegative. The rearrangement joins TRBV29-1 to TRBJ2-1; TRBD1 might be the D (6 bases). The material sequenced was PBMCs. CDR3 residues: CSAGRTDKYNEQFF. CDR3 bases: TGCAGCGCCGGAAGGACAGACAAATACAATGAGCAGTTCTTC.